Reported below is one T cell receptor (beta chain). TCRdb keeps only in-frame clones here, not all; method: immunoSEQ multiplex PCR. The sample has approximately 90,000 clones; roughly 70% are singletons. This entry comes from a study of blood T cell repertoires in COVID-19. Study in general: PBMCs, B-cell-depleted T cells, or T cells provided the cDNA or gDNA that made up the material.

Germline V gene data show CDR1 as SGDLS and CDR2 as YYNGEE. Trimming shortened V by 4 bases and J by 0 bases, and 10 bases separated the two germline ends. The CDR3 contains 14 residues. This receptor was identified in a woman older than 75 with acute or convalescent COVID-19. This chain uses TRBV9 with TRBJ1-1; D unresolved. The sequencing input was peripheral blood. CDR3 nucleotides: TGTGCCAGCAGCCGACTCAGCATGAACACTGAAGCTTTCTTT. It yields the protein CASSRLSMNTEAFF.